This T cell receptor beta chain was documented in a study of T-cell reconstitution after alpha-beta-depleted transplantation in children (dated by TCRdb to between 2015 and 2016). A note on the overall study: Using TCR repertoire profiling, the study quantitatively followed how T-cell immune reconstitution unfolded in children after TCRalphabeta/CD19-depleted allogeneic hematopoietic cell transplantation. Points the paper makes about the study in general: In some patients, high TCRbeta diversity at day 60 was attributed to recipient T cells and intrathymic progenitors that had survived conditioning. Over subsequent months, a decline in hyperexpanded clone frequencies was noted, and after one year, T-cell counts and TCRbeta diversity were mostly ascribed to newly produced T cells. The apparently early recovery of alphabetaT-cell counts about two months after transplant reportedly depended on only several hundred rapidly expanded clones that came from non-depleted graft cells.

V is shortened by 4 bases, J by 3 bases, and the region joining them spans 19 bases. The CDR3 has 15 amino acids, counting the end cysteine and phenylalanine. CDR3 DNA is the only sequence kept; it has 45 bases, read in frame from the first base. The germline V gene (reference sequence) provides CDR1 DFQATT and CDR2 SNEGSKA. What the treatment or condition label conveys for this sample: allogeneic hematopoietic cell transplantation with graft depleted of TCRalphabeta T cells and CD19 B cells. Transplant recipients were children who received TCRalphabeta/CD19-depleted allogeneic hematopoietic cell grafts. The library came from PCR. TCRdb records Illumina HiSeq 2500 as the sequencer. TCR library preparation used molecular barcoding, with unique molecular identifiers applied to normalize quantification of the TCRbeta repertoire. TCRdb took the public reads, trimmed them with fastp at Q25, ran MiXCR for clone calling and kept in-frame beta chains. Each record represents a unique CDR3 protein, reported with the most common genes and DNA among its rows. The sample table holds under 400,000 distinct CDR3 sequences, of which over 20% were seen once. The ten largest clonotypes hold about a tenth of the sample.

Concerning this clonotype itself: The antigen it recognizes is unknown. No quality values exist for individual bases; no much larger clone is one base distant.

This sequence originates from a male patient aged 10 to 17 who had a stem cell transplant for acute lymphoblastic leukemia, so the T cells may come from the graft donor. The sequence links TRBV20-1 to TRBJ2-7, with the D call perhaps TRBD1 or TRBD2, each one matching 5 bases. This material consisted of PBMCs, mostly from graft donor cells, taken 180 days after TCRalphabeta/CD19-depleted stem cell transplant. The sequence in DNA is TGCAGTGCTACAGGGAACCCGGGATCTATCTACGAGCAGTACTTC. This yields the protein CSATGNPGSIYEQYF.